Presented here are 18 T cell receptor beta chains from one specimen sequenced in a study of blood T cell repertoires in COVID-19. The repertoire was sequenced with immunoSEQ multiplex PCR; TCRdb's copy has only in-frame clones and lacks some. This sample has approximately 150,000 clones, with roughly 77% found just once. Sequenced sample: peripheral blood. These receptors all stem from a human donor in a cohort sampled during active COVID-19.

In this sample, this clone turned up a few times. The chain employs TRBV11-2 and TRBJ1-5, with D unclear. This CDR3 region has 14 residues. Germline loops: CDR1 SGHAT, CDR2 FQNNGV. V lost 3 bases, J lost 1 base, and 7 bases lay in between. CDR3: CASSFTASNQPQHF. Written as DNA, the CDR3 is TGTGCCAGCAGCTTCACAGCAAGCAATCAGCCCCAGCATTTT.

The rearrangement uses TRBV7-4 and TRBJ1-5; no definite D call. Trimming removed 7 bases from V and 3 bases from J, with 13 bases in between. Germline CDR1 reads SGHVT; CDR2 reads SQSDAQ. The CDR3 is 14 residues long. The CDR3 is CASTLRTFNQPQHF. The DNA of the CDR3 is TGTGCCAGCACTCTCAGGACTTTCAATCAGCCCCAGCATTTT. The full variable domain, in which reference TRBV7-4 and TRBJ1-5 provide the parts outside the CDR3, is GAGVSQSPRYKVAKRGRDVALRCDSISGHVTLYWYRQTLGQGSEVLTYSQSDAQRDKSGRPSGRFSAERPERSVSTLKIQRTEQGDSAVYLCASTLRTFNQPQHFGDGTRLSIL.

The chain joins TRBV4-1 to TRBJ2-1; TRBD2 agrees at 10 bases. Germline V gene data show CDR1 as MGHRA and CDR2 as YSYEKL. Germline trimming cut 8 bases from V and 6 bases from J; bases unmatched to any gene: 4. The CDR3 sequence is 13 residues long. The CDR3 loop is CASHPSGGNEQFF. The CDR3 DNA follows: TGCGCCAGCCACCCTAGCGGGGGCAATGAGCAGTTCTTC.

The V gene is TRBV7-2, the J gene TRBJ2-3, with 7 positions matching TRBD2. The CDR3 has 15 residues. V dropped 8 bases and J dropped 8; count of bases not matched to a gene: 16. Germline V gene sequence: CDR1 SGHTA, CDR2 FQGNSA. For the CDR3, the DNA is TGTGCCAGCGGAGAGCCAAGCGGGGTTGTCATTACGCAGTATTTT. This translates into CASGEPSGVVITQYF.

The genes are TRBV4-3 and TRBJ2-7, with 9 bases fitting TRBD1. CDR1 is LGHNA, CDR2 YSLEER, per germline. V shed 2 bases, J shed 5 bases, and the junction held 7 bases outside the gene matches. The CDR3 contains 15 residues. CDR3: CASSQTGDRAHEQYF. CDR3 DNA sequence: TGCGCCAGCAGCCAAACCGGGGACAGGGCCCACGAGCAGTACTTC.

In its sample, this clone was seen a few times. This rearrangement joins TRBV4-3 to TRBJ2-5, with 16 bases matching TRBD2. Per the germline V gene, CDR1 is LGHNA and CDR2 is YSLEER. CDR3 length: 16 amino acids. With V trimmed by 3 bases and J by 5 bases, 3 bases remained unmatched. CDR3 nucleotides: TGCGCCAGCAGCCAGGGGACTAGCGGGGGGGCGGAGACCCAGTACTTC. Translated: CASSQGTSGGAETQYF.

V and J are TRBV30 and TRBJ1-6; no definite D call. The length of the CDR3 is 14 residues. The germline V and J ends were trimmed by 3 bases and 4 bases, with 10 bases remaining between them. Germline CDR1 and CDR2: GTSNPN and SVGIG (reference sequence). CDR3 in amino acids: CAWRDLWYNSPLHF. The CDR3 bases are TGTGCCTGGAGAGACTTATGGTATAATTCACCCCTCCACTTT.

The chain links TRBV7-9 to TRBJ1-1, with 7 bases identical to TRBD1. CDR1 SEHNR and CDR2 FQNEAQ come from the germline V gene (reference sequence). The CDR3 covers 13 residues. Trimming cost V 6 bases and J 1 base; bases outside gene matches: 2. CDR3 in DNA: TGTGCCAGCAGTAAGGGGGCGAACACTGAAGCTTTCTTT. Its protein product is CASSKGANTEAFF.

This chain uses TRBV19 with TRBJ2-5, with 7 bases fitting TRBD1. The trim removed 5 bases at V and 5 bases at J, leaving 11 bases unmatched. This CDR3 region has 15 residues. The germline V gene encodes CDR1 LNHDA and CDR2 SQIVND (reference sequence). CDR3 in DNA: TGTGCCAGTAGTCCACCCCTGACAGGGTGGGAGACCCAGTACTTC. Translation: CASSPPLTGWETQYF.

This chain connects TRBV5-6 to TRBJ1-3, with 7 bases lining up with TRBD1. Germline CDR1 reads SGHDT; CDR2 reads YYEEEE. This CDR3 comprises 16 residues. V trimming: 3 bases; J trimming: 4 bases; junction bases outside the gene matches: 10. This chain's CDR3 is CASSWTLTGKGNTIYF. CDR3 coding DNA: TGTGCCAGCAGCTGGACCTTGACAGGGAAGGGAAACACCATATATTTT.

The chain couples TRBV27 to TRBJ2-2; 9 bases fit TRBD1. Germline assignment: CDR1 MNHEY and CDR2 SMNVEV (reference sequence). Trimming took 4 bases from V and 6 from J; bases not matched to a gene: 6. This CDR3 region has 15 residues. The CDR3 spells CASSSGQGRPGELFF. DNA of the CDR3: TGTGCCAGCAGTTCTGGACAGGGGAGGCCCGGGGAGCTGTTTTTT.

This chain uses TRBV11-2 with TRBJ2-5; D perhaps matches TRBD1 (6 bases). V lost 5 bases to trimming and J lost 4 bases, with 14 bases between them. This CDR3 has 14 residues. Germline lookup yields CDR1 SGHAT and CDR2 FQNNGV. In DNA, the CDR3 is TGTGCCAGCAGCATCGGGACACCCCTAGAGACCCAGTACTTC. Its protein is CASSIGTPLETQYF.

This clone was observed once. V gene TRBV7-6 combines with J gene TRBJ1-2, with TRBD1 matching over 7 bases. Germline CDR1 is SGHVS and CDR2 is FNYEAQ. Trimming took 5 bases from V and 7 from J; bases not matched to a gene: 13. The CDR3 contains 15 residues. CDR3: CASSPRSGGRRGYTF. The DNA for the CDR3 is TGTGCCAGCAGCCCCCGCTCAGGGGGGCGACGTGGCTACACCTTC.

The rearrangement joins TRBV6-2 or TRBV6-3 to TRBJ2-3, with D maybe TRBD2 (5 bases). CDR3 length equals 17 residues. The V end was cut by 5 bases, the J end by 5 bases, with 23 bases between. The germline V gene has CDR1 MNHEY and CDR2 SVGEGT. CDR3 nucleotide sequence: TGTGCCAGCAGTCCCACCTGGGTGGCGGAGGCGGAAGATACGCAGTATTTT. Translation: CASSPTWVAEAEDTQYF.

The chain has TRBV10-2 and TRBJ2-2; 9 bases match TRBD1. The V and J ends lost 2 bases and 5 bases, in that order; junction bases with no gene match: 6. The CDR3 consists of 16 residues. Germline values: CDR1 WSHSY, CDR2 SAAADI. The CDR3, as DNA: TGCGCCAGCAGTGAGCCTAGGACAGGGGAGACCGGGGAGCTGTTTTTT. Translating gives CASSEPRTGETGELFF.

The chain uses TRBV7-8 and TRBJ2-7, with D maybe TRBD2 (7 bases). V was shortened by 4 bases and J by 3 bases, with 10 bases between the two germline ends. The CDR3 runs 13 residues. Germline V gene data show CDR1 as SGHVS and CDR2 as FQNEAQ. The CDR3 region is CASSWGGLYEQYF. The CDR3 DNA reads TGTGCCAGCAGCTGGGGGGGCCTCTACGAGCAGTACTTC.

This chain links TRBV7-6 with TRBJ2-3; the D gene is possibly TRBD2 (5 bases). The V end lost 5 bases, the J end lost 0 bases, and 15 bases lay between the germline ends. Germline CDR1 and CDR2: SGHVS and FNYEAQ. The CDR3 is 16 amino acids. The CDR3 spells CASSAGRDTSTDTQYF. Written as DNA, the CDR3 is TGTGCCAGCAGCGCCGGCCGGGATACTAGCACAGATACGCAGTATTTT.

This clone was picked up many times. The chain recombines TRBV9 with TRBJ2-7, with TRBD2 as a possible D gene (7 bases). The CDR3 is made up of 14 amino acids. V shed 4 bases and J shed 0 bases, with 11 bases lying between them. The germline gives CDR1 SGDLS, CDR2 YYNGEE. DNA for the CDR3: TGTGCCAGCAGCAAGGGGGGGATCTCCTACGAGCAGTACTTC. Protein: CASSKGGISYEQYF.